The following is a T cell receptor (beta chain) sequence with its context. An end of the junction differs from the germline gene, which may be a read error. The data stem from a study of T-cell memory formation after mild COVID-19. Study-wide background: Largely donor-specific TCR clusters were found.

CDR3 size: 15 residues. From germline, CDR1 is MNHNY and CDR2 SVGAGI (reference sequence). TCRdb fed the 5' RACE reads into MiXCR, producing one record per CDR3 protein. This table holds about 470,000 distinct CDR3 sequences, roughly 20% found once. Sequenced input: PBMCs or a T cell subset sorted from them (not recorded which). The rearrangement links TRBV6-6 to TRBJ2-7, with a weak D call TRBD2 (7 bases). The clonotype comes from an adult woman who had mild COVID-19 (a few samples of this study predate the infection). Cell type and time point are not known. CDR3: CASTSGAGASYAQYF. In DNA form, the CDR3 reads TGTGCCAGCACCTCGGGGGCGGGGGCATCCTACGCGCAGTACTTC.